Following are 9 T cell receptor beta chains from one sample sequenced in a study of blood T cell repertoires in COVID-19 (dated by TCRdb to the early 2020s). Libraries were prepared through the immunoSEQ multiplex PCR assay. Here the immuneACCESS table is served through TCRdb, limited to in-frame sequences with V and J called. Missing clones are a known gap in these copies; in checked studies unresolved V genes cover under half, and the rest lacks a known reason. In all, the sample holds some 300,000 clones, and approximately 90% of those were seen once. The top ten hold approximately 4.1% of the sample. The source material was PBMCs or T cells enriched from blood (not recorded which). These receptors were obtained from a man aged 25-45 years who had recovered from COVID-19.

A few counts support this clone. This chain joins TRBV2 and TRBJ2-5; tentatively, D is TRBD2 (5 bases). The germline V gene has CDR1 SNHLY and CDR2 FYNNEI. The CDR3 is made up of 14 amino acids. V lost 4 bases, J lost 5 bases, and 14 bases lay in between. CDR3 amino acids: CASSALNGGETQYF. DNA of the CDR3: TGTGCCAGCAGTGCTCTGAACGGCGGGGAGACCCAGTACTTC.

The chain has TRBV7-2 and TRBJ2-5; 7 nucleotides match TRBD1. This CDR3 has 14 residues. Trimming removed 5 bases from V and 5 bases from J; junction bases left unmatched: 8. Germline-derived CDR1 and CDR2 are SGHTA and FQGNSA. The CDR3 coding sequence is TGTGCCAGCAGCACTACGACAGGGTCGGAGACCCAGTACTTC. Translating gives CASSTTTGSETQYF.

The V and J genes are TRBV12-3 or TRBV12-4 and TRBJ1-3, with D hard to call. The CDR3 is made up of 11 amino acids. Trimming pared 5 bases from V and 5 bases from J, leaving 4 bases between. The DNA for the CDR3 is TGTGCCAGCAGTCAGAGAAACACCATATATTTT. It encodes CASSQRNTIYF.

V is TRBV5-6 and J is TRBJ1-2; perhaps TRBD1 as D (6 bases). Between the trimmed V and J ends, which lost 3 bases and 4 bases, there was a span of 16 bases. Per germline, CDR1 SGHDT and CDR2 YYEEEE. The CDR3 consists of 15 residues. CDR3 amino acids: CASSSDSGGSYGYTF. CDR3 sequence (DNA): TGTGCCAGCAGCTCGGACAGTGGGGGAAGCTATGGCTACACCTTC.

The CDR3 bases are TGTGCCAGCAGCGCCCTTGACAGGGAAAAAACTGAAGCTTTCTTT. This sequence encodes CASSALDREKTEAFF. The chain carries TRBV7-9 and TRBJ1-1; 7 nucleotides match TRBD1. The CDR3 extends over 15 amino acids. The germline V gene encodes CDR1 SEHNR and CDR2 FQNEAQ (reference sequence). Germline trimming cut 5 bases from V and 5 bases from J; bases unmatched to any gene: 11.

The V gene is TRBV19, the J gene TRBJ2-5, with 16 bases lining up with TRBD2. The CDR3 covers 19 residues. Trimming cost V 5 bases and J 2 bases; bases outside gene matches: 11. The germline gives CDR1 LNHDA, CDR2 SQIVND (reference sequence). The CDR3 loop reads CASSYGTSGGAYFQETQYF. Written as DNA, the CDR3 is TGTGCCAGTAGTTACGGGACTAGCGGGGGGGCGTACTTTCAAGAGACCCAGTACTTC. Full variable domain (outside the CDR3, taken from reference TRBV19 and TRBJ2-5): DGGITQSPKYLFRKEGQNVTLSCEQNLNHDAMYWYRQDPGQGLRLIYYSQIVNDFQKGDIAEGYSVSREKKESFPLTVTSAQKNPTAFYLCASSYGTSGGAYFQETQYFGPGTRLLVL.

The chain employs TRBV7-6 and TRBJ2-2, with TRBD1 identical over 8 bases. CDR1 and CDR2 from the germline V gene are SGHVS and FNYEAQ. Trimming at V came to 5 bases and at J to 0 bases, leaving 2 bases not matched to a gene. The CDR3 consists of 15 residues. The CDR3, as DNA: TGTGCCAGCAGCGCGACAGGGGCGAACACCGGGGAGCTGTTTTTT. It translates to CASSATGANTGELFF.

The gene calls are TRBV3-1 (or the pseudogene TRBV3-2) and TRBJ1-3; the D gene is possibly TRBD1 (6 bases). V lost 6 bases and J 4 bases, leaving 16 bases between the germline ends. Germline V gene sequence: CDR1 LGHDT, CDR2 YNNKEL (reference sequence). The CDR3 extends over 15 amino acids. Written as DNA, the CDR3 is TGTGCCAGCAGTCGCGGCCAGGGGTACGGAAACACCATATATTTT. Translated: CASSRGQGYGNTIYF.

The rearrangement joins TRBV6-1 to TRBJ2-7; a possible D gene is TRBD1 (6 bases). V was shortened by 3 bases and J by 2 bases, with 11 bases between the two germline ends. Germline-derived CDR1 and CDR2 are MNHNS and SASEGT. CDR3 length: 14 residues. The CDR3 sequence is CASSDQKGAYEQYF. The CDR3 DNA sequence: TGTGCCAGCAGTGACCAGAAGGGGGCCTACGAGCAGTACTTC.